This TCR beta chain was sequenced for a study of identical twins. Study conclusions and caveats: Abundant beta clonotypes from cord blood bore fewer insertions; memory repertoires lacked this pattern.

The CDR3 consists of 13 residues. V was pared by 6 bases and J by 4 bases, with 16 bases between. Per germline, CDR1 SQVTM and CDR2 ANQGSEA. For this clonotype: Its antigen is unknown.

Each CDR3 protein gets one entry after TCRdb re-called the 5' RACE reads with MiXCR. The sample carries about 190,000 distinct CDR3 sequences, less than 20% recorded once. The data also belong to a second study, concerning T cells expressing NK-cell markers. According to that study: Underlying the TCR beta repertoires were sorted CD3+CD56+NKG2C+, CD3+CD56+NKG2C- and CD3+CD56-NKG2C+ T cells.

The origin of this receptor is a young woman in good health. Material: CD8+ T cells sorted from blood. The rearrangement links TRBV29-1 to TRBJ2-7; possibly TRBD2 for D (6 bases). CDR3 residues: CSVARRESYEQYF. CDR3 nucleotides: TGCAGCGTGGCAAGGCGGGAATCATACGAGCAGTACTTC.